What follows describes a single T cell receptor (beta chain). Its antigen is not identified. This CDR3 region has 18 residues. Germline V CDR1 and CDR2: SGDLS, YYNGEE. Trimming shortened V by 3 bases and J by 5 bases, and 27 bases separated the two germline ends. Every immunoSEQ plate was one replicate of a subset's evenly spread DNA. It was about 0.3 ug DNA, 25,000 to 35,000 T cell genomes, that went into each replicate PCR of unsorted PBMC. The repertoire was sequenced with immunoSEQ multiplex PCR; TCRdb's copy has only in-frame clones and lacks some. Seen here are fewer than 650,000 clones, roughly 79% observed once, and the top ten hold about 11%. This specimen comes from a study of shared clonotypes between healthy human individuals. Study-level results: Donor clonotype sharing was expected to depend on sequencing depth.

The sequencing sample was made of PBMCs. The chain uses TRBV9 and TRBJ2-7, with D perhaps matching TRBD1 or TRBD2 (7 bases each). The sequence came from a woman between 35 and 50 years old in good health. Some clones in this sample may be carry-over from other donors' samples. CDR3 loop: CASSEAPRGREFLHEQYF. In DNA form, the CDR3 reads TGTGCCAGCAGCGAGGCCCCGAGGGGGCGGGAGTTCCTCCACGAGCAGTACTTC.